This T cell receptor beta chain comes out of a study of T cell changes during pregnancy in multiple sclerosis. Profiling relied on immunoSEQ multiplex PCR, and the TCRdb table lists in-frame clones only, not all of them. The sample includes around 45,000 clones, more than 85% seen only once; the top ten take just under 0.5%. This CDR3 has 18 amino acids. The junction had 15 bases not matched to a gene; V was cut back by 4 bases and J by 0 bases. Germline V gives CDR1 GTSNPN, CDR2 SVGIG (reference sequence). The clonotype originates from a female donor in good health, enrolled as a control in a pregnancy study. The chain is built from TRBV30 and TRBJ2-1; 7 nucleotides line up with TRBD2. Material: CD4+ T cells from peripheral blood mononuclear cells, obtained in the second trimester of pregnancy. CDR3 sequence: CAWNPSGGITHSYNEQFF. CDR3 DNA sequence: TGTGCCTGGAATCCTAGCGGAGGGATAACTCACTCCTACAATGAGCAGTTCTTC.